The present T cell receptor (beta chain) was sequenced within a study of cytomegalovirus exposure and HLA in healthy donors. This clone has only one observation. A multiplex PCR was run with 60 Vbeta primers and 13 Jbeta primers. Assay used: immunoSEQ multiplex PCR; TCRdb lists only in-frame clones, some missing. The sample contains over 150,000 clones, 70% to 90% of which appear only once. Each donor was nominally healthy when sampled (though unrecorded immune exposures were likely). There are 16 residues in the CDR3. CDR1 is SGHVS, CDR2 FQNEAQ, per germline. Trimming took 4 bases from V and 2 from J; bases not matched to a gene: 8.

The gene calls are TRBV7-8 and TRBJ2-5; 9 positions agree with TRBD2. The TCR was taken from a woman aged 30 to 39 in good health and CMV-seronegative. Sequenced input: PBMCs. The CDR3 loop is CASSSWGLAGQETQYF. CDR3 DNA: TGTGCCAGCAGCTCCTGGGGTCTAGCGGGGCAAGAGACCCAGTACTTC.